The 4 T cell receptor beta chains presented below share a single source sample, sequenced in a study of cytomegalovirus exposure and HLA in healthy donors. The PCR was carried out with 60 Vbeta primers and 13 Jbeta primers. The repertoire was sequenced with immunoSEQ multiplex PCR; TCRdb's copy has only in-frame clones and lacks some. The profile shows 80,000 to 100,000 clones, about 82% of them singletons. The specimen sequenced was PBMCs. The receptor set was obtained from a man younger than 40 in good health and CMV-seronegative.

The V gene is TRBV14, the J gene TRBJ2-1, with D tentatively TRBD2 (6 bases). Germline V gene data show CDR1 as SGHDN and CDR2 as FVKESK. This CDR3 is 18 amino acids long. The V gene lost 1 base and the J gene lost 4 bases, with 20 bases spanning the gap. The DNA for the CDR3 is TGTGCCAGCAGCCAAGGGGGGACTCCCCAATACAGATACAATGAGCAGTTCTTC. Its translation is CASSQGGTPQYRYNEQFF.

The chain recombines TRBV5-5 with TRBJ1-5; TRBD1 is a possible D gene (6 bases). CDR1 and CDR2 (germline): SGHKS, YYEKEE (reference sequence). Trimming removed 0 bases at V and 8 bases at J, with 24 bases between. The CDR3 sequence is 18 residues long. The CDR3 spells CASSLVGSGPGGREPQHF. As DNA, the CDR3 is TGTGCCAGCAGCTTGGTGGGGTCGGGTCCCGGGGGGCGGGAGCCCCAGCATTTT.

The chain employs TRBV7-6 and TRBJ2-1, with 7 bases aligning to TRBD1. CDR3 length equals 14 residues. Losses at the gene ends were 5 bases for V and 7 bases for J; bases not matched to a gene: 8. Germline V gives CDR1 SGHVS, CDR2 FNYEAQ. For the CDR3, the DNA is TGTGCCAGCAGCCTCCAGACAGGGTGGAATGAGCAGTTCTTC. This translates into CASSLQTGWNEQFF.

V gene TRBV6-6 combines with J gene TRBJ2-7, with 11 bases that match TRBD2. V shed 5 bases, J shed 0 bases, and the junction held 6 bases outside the gene matches. The CDR3 extends over 16 amino acids. Germline V gene sequence: CDR1 MNHNY, CDR2 SVGAGI (reference sequence). CDR3 residues: CASSPTSGSYSYEQYF. Here the CDR3 DNA reads TGTGCCAGCAGTCCCACTAGCGGGAGCTACTCCTACGAGCAGTACTTC.